The text below deals with one T cell receptor (beta chain). The germline V and J ends were trimmed by 4 bases and 0 bases, with 11 bases remaining between them. The V gene's germline CDR1 is SGHNT and CDR2 YYREEE (reference sequence). CDR3 size: 15 residues. Libraries were prepared by immunoSEQ multiplex PCR; TCRdb keeps only in-frame clonotypes and omits some of them. Of 60,000 or so clones listed, 87% are singletons. This entry belongs to a study of technical replicates of blood from several donors. The clonotype originates from a human donor in good health. Some clones in this sample may be carry-over from other donors' samples. V usage is TRBV5-4 and J usage is TRBJ1-3; D gene uncertain. The material sequenced was PBMCs. The CDR3 nucleotides are TGTGCCAGCAGCGCCGGCGGAGTCTCTGGAAACACCATATATTTT. It codes for CASSAGGVSGNTIYF. Variable domain in full (rest from reference TRBV5-4 and TRBJ1-3): ETGVTQSPTHLIKTRGQQVTLRCSSQSGHNTVSWYQQALGQGPQFIFQYYREEENGRGNFPPRFSGLQFPNYSSELNVNALELDDSALYLCASSAGGVSGNTIYFGEGSWLTVV.